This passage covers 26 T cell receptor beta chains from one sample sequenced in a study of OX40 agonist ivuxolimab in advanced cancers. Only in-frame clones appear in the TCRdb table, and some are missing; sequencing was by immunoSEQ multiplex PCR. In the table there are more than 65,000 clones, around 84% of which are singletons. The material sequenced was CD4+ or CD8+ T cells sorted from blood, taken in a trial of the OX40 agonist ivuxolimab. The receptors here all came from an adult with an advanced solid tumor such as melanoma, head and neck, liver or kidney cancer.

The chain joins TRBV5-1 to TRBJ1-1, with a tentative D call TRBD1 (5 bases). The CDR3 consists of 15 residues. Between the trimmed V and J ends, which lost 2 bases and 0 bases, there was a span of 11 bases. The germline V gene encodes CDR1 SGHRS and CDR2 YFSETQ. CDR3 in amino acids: CASSFQTAVNTEAFF. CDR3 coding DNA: TGCGCCAGCAGCTTCCAGACAGCCGTGAACACTGAAGCTTTCTTT.

CDR3 sequence reads: CASSLWAAEAFF. The CDR3 DNA follows: TGTGCCAGCAGCTTGTGGGCTGCTGAAGCTTTCTTT. The chain combines TRBV5-4 with TRBJ1-1, with D uncertain. The CDR3 sequence is 12 residues long. V was trimmed by 1 base and J by 6 bases, leaving 7 bases between them. Germline CDR1 SGHNT, CDR2 YYREEE (reference sequence).

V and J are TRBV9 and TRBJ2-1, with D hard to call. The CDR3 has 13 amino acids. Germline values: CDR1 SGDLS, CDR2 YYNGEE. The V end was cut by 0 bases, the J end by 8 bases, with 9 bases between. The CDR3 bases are TGTGCCAGCAGCGTAGGGAGTGGGTATGAGCAGTTCTTC. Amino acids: CASSVGSGYEQFF.

The CDR3 coding sequence is TGCGCCAGCAGCTTGGATGGGACAATGGGAAATCAGCCCCAGCATTTT. It codes for CASSLDGTMGNQPQHF. The V gene is TRBV5-1, the J gene TRBJ1-5, with D perhaps matching TRBD1 (6 bases). The germline V and J ends were trimmed by 0 bases and 4 bases, with 14 bases remaining between them. CDR1 and CDR2 from the germline V gene are SGHRS and YFSETQ. The CDR3 length is 16 residues.

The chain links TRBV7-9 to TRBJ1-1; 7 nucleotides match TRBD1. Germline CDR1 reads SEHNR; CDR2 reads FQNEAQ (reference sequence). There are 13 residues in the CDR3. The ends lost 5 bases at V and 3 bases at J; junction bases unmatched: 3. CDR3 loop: CASSDDRDTEAFF. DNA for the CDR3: TGTGCCAGCAGCGATGACAGGGACACTGAAGCTTTCTTT.

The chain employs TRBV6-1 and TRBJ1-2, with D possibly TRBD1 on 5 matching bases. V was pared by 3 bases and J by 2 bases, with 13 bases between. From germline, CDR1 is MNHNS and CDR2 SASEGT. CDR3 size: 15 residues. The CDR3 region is CASSDKGDVNYGYTF. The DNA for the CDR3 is TGTGCCAGCAGTGACAAAGGGGACGTCAACTATGGCTACACCTTC.

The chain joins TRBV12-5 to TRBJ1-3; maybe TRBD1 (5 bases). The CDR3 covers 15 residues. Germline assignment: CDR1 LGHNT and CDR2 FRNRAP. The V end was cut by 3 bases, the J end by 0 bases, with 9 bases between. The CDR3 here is CASGLGAHSGNTIYF. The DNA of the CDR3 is TGTGCTAGTGGTTTAGGGGCTCACTCTGGAAACACCATATATTTT.

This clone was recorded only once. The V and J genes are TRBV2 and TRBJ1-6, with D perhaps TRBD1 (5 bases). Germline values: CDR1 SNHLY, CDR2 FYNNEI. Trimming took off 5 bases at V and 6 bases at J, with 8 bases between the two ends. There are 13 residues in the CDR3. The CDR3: CASSRDLNSPLHF. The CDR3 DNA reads TGTGCCAGCAGTCGGGACCTTAATTCACCCCTCCACTTT.

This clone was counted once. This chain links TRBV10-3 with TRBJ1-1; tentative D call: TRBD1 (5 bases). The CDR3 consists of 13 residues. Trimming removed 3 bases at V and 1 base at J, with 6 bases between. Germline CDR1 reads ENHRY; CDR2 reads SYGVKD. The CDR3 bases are TGTGCCATCAGTGACGGGGGGAACACTGAAGCTTTCTTT. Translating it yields CAISDGGNTEAFF.

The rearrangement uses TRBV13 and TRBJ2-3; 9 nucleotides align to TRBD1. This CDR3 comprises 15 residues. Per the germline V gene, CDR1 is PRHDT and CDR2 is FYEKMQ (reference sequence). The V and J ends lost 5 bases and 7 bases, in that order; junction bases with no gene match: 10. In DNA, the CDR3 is TGTGCCAGCAGCACCCGACAGGGGGGAACTTATACGCAGTATTTT. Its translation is CASSTRQGGTYTQYF.

CDR3: CASSDDRGRGDGYTF. The CDR3 DNA is TGTGCCAGCAGCGACGACAGGGGACGTGGGGATGGCTACACCTTC. The chain carries TRBV14 and TRBJ1-2; TRBD1 agrees at 8 bases. This CDR3 is built from 15 residues. Germline CDR1 SGHDN, CDR2 FVKESK. Trimming removed 5 bases from V and 6 bases from J; junction bases left unmatched: 11.

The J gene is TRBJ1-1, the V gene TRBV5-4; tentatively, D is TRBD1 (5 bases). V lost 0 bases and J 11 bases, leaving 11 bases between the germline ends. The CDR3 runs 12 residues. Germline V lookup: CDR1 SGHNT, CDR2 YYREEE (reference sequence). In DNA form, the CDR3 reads TGTGCCAGCAGCTTGGTGGAAGGGACGGCTTTCTTT. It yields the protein CASSLVEGTAFF.

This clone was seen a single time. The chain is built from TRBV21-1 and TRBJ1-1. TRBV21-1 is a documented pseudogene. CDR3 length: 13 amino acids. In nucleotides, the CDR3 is TGTGCCAGCAGCTTCGAGGAGGGCGCTGAAGCTTTCTTT. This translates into CASSFEEGAEAFF.

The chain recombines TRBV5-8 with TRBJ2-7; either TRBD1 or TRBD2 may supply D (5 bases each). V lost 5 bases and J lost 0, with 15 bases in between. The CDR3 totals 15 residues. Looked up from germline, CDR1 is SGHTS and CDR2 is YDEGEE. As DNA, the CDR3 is TGTGCCAGCAGTCCTCGGGCAGGGACCTCCTACGAGCAGTACTTC. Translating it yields CASSPRAGTSYEQYF.

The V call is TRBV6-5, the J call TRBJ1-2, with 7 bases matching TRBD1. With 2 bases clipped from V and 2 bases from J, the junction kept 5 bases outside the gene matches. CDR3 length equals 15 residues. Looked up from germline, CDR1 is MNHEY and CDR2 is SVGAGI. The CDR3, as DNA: TGTGCCAGCAGTTACACTTTGGGACAGAACTATGGCTACACCTTC. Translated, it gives CASSYTLGQNYGYTF.

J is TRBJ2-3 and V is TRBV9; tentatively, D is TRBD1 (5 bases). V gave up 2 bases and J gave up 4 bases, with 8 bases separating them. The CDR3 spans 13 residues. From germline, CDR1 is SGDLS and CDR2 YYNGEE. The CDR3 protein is CASSVQGADTQYF. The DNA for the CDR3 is TGTGCCAGCAGCGTCCAAGGGGCAGATACGCAGTATTTT.

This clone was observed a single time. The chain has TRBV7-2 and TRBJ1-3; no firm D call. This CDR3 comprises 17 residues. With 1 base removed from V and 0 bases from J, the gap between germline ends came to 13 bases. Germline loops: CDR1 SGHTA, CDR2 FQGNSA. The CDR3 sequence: CASSLVYSFYSGNTIYF. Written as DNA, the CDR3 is TGTGCCAGCAGCTTAGTATATAGTTTCTACTCTGGAAACACCATATATTTT.

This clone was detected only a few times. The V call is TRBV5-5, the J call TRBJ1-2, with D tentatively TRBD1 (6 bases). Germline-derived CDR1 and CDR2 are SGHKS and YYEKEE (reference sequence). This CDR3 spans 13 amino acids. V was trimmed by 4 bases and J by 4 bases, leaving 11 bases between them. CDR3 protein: CASSTRGLYGYTF. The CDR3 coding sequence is TGTGCCAGCAGCACACGGGGGCTCTATGGCTACACCTTC.

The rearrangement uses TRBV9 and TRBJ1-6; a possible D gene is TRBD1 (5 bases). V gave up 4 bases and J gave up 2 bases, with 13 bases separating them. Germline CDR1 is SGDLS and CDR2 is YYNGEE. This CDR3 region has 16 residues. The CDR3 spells CASSPFGDPYNSPLHF. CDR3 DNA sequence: TGTGCCAGCAGCCCCTTCGGGGACCCCTATAATTCACCCCTCCACTTT. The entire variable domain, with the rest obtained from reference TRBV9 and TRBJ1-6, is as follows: DSGVTQTPKHLITATGQRVTLRCSPRSGDLSVYWYQQSLDQGLQFLIQYYNGEERAKGNILERFSAQQFPDLHSELNLSSLELGDSALYFCASSPFGDPYNSPLHFGNGTRLTVT.

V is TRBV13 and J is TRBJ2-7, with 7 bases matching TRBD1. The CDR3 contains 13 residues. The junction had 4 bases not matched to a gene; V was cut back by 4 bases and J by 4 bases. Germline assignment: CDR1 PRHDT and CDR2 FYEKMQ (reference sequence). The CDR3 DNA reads TGTGCCAGCAGCTGGGGACAGAAGTACGAGCAGTACTTC. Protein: CASSWGQKYEQYF.

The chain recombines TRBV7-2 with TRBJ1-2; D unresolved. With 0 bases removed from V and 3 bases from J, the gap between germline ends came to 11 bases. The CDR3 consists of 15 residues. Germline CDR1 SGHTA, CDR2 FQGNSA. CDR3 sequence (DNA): TGTGCCAGCAGCTTAGCGTTGGCAGGCGACTATGGCTACACCTTC. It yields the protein CASSLALAGDYGYTF.

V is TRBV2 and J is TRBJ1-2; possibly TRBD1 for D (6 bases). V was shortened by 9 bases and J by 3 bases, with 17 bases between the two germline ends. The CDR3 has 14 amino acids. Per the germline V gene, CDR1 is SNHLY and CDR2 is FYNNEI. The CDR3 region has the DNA TGTGCCAGAGGGGGGGGGCAGGACCACTATGGCTACACCTTC. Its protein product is CARGGGQDHYGYTF.

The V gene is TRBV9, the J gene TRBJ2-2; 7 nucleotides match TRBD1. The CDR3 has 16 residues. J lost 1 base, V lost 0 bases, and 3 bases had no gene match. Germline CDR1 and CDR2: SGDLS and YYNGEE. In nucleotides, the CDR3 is TGTGCCAGCAGCGTAGTAGGACAGGTGAACACCGGGGAGCTGTTTTTT. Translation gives CASSVVGQVNTGELFF.

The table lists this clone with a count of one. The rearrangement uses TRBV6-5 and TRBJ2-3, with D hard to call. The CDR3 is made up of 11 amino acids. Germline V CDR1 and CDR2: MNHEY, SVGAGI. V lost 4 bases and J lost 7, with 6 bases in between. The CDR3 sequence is CASSSLNTQYF. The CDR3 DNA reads TGTGCCAGCAGTTCACTAAATACGCAGTATTTT.

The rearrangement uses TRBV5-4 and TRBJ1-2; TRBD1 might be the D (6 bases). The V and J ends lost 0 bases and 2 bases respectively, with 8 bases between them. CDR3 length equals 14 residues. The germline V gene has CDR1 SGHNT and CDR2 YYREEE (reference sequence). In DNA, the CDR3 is TGTGCCAGCAGCTTGGACAGGGTAAACTATGGCTACACCTTC. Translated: CASSLDRVNYGYTF.

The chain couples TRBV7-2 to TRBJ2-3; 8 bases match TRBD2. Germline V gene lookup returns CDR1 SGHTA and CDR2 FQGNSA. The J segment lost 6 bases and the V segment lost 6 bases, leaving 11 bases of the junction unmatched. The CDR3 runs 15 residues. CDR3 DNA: TGTGCCAGCAGTCCGGGACTAGGGATTGGGGATACGCAGTATTTT. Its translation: CASSPGLGIGDTQYF.